One and the same sample provided the 11 T cell receptor beta chains below, sequenced in a study of neurological immune-mediated disorders. In TCRdb, the 5' RACE reads were re-called with MiXCR into one record per CDR3 protein. In the table there are approximately 45,000 distinct CDR3 sequences, about 13% of which are singletons. Sample: PBMCs. Receptors were obtained from a female donor in good health.

The V gene is TRBV29-1, the J gene TRBJ1-1; D is ambiguous. Germline lookup yields CDR1 SQVTM and CDR2 ANQGSEA. This CDR3 region has 13 residues. The CDR3 region has the DNA TGCAGGGTTATTCGGGAATTGAACACTGAAGCTTTCTTT. Amino acid sequence: CRVIRELNTEAFF. Variable domain in full (rest from reference TRBV29-1 and TRBJ1-1): SAVISQKPSRDICQRGTSLTIQCQVDSQVTMMFWYRQQPGQSLTLIATANQGSEATYESGFVIDKFPISRPNLTFSTLTVSNMSPEDSSIYLCRVIRELNTEAFFGQGTRLTVV.

This clonotype appeared many times. This CDR3 is CASSKGQGVKETQYF. CDR3 sequence (DNA): TGTGCCAGCAGCAAGGGACAGGGAGTAAAAGAGACCCAGTACTTC. The chain couples TRBV11-2 to TRBJ2-5, with TRBD1 matching 9 bases. The CDR3 spans 15 residues. Germline V gives CDR1 SGHAT, CDR2 FQNNGV. The V and J ends lost 5 bases and 3 bases, in that order; junction bases with no gene match: 7.

This clonotype was observed many times. The chain recombines TRBV5-1 with TRBJ2-1; D uncertain. V lost 4 bases and J lost 6, with 11 bases in between. The germline V gene has CDR1 SGHRS and CDR2 YFSETQ. The CDR3 loop spans 13 amino acids. DNA for the CDR3: TGCGCCAGCAGCCCGGCCGGACGCAATGAGCAGTTCTTC. This translates into CASSPAGRNEQFF. Combining the CDR3 with reference TRBV5-1 and TRBJ2-1 gives the whole variable domain KAGVTQTPRYLIKTRGQQVTLSCSPISGHRSVSWYQQTPGQGLQFLFEYFSETQRNKGNFPGRFSGRQFSNSRSEMNVSTLELGDSALYLCASSPAGRNEQFFGPGTRLTVL.

This clonotype was seen repeatedly, ten times or more. In DNA, the CDR3 is TGTGCCTGGAGTGTAGGGGGGGCATCGAATTCACCCCTCCACTTT. It specifies CAWSVGGASNSPLHF. V is TRBV30 and J is TRBJ1-6; TRBD1 might be the D (6 bases). Germline V gives CDR1 GTSNPN, CDR2 SVGIG (reference sequence). The CDR3 consists of 15 residues. The ends were cut back, 0 bases at V and 7 bases at J, with 13 bases in the middle.

The chain links TRBV3-1 to TRBJ1-1; D gene unclear. Trimming cost V 5 bases and J 1 base, with 11 bases left between them. The CDR3 totals 14 residues. Looked up from germline, CDR1 is LGHDT and CDR2 is YNNKEL (reference sequence). CDR3 region: CASSMRTENTEAFF. The CDR3 DNA sequence: TGTGCCAGCAGCATGCGGACGGAGAACACTGAAGCTTTCTTT.

The sample holds many counts of this clonotype. The V call is TRBV12-3 or TRBV12-4, the J call TRBJ2-7; 11 bases fit TRBD1. This CDR3 is 16 amino acids long. V lost 7 bases to trimming and J lost 5 bases; unmatched junction nucleotides: 13. CDR3 protein: CASTPGTGGRLHEQYF. The CDR3 bases are TGTGCCAGCACCCCGGGGACAGGGGGGAGGTTGCACGAGCAGTACTTC.

This rearrangement joins TRBV3-1 to TRBJ2-6, with 9 nucleotides matching TRBD1. The CDR3 is 18 amino acids. Germline V gives CDR1 LGHDT, CDR2 YNNKEL (reference sequence). Trimming cost V 8 bases and J 1 base; bases outside gene matches: 12. The CDR3 DNA reads TGTGCCAGCTGCTACAGGGGGCCCTTCACTTCTGGGGCCAACGTCCTGACTTTC. Amino acid sequence: CASCYRGPFTSGANVLTF.

This clonotype was seen repeatedly, ten times or more. This sequence joins TRBV20-1 and TRBJ1-1; D is possibly TRBD1 (5 bases). The CDR3 sequence is 13 residues long. With 6 bases removed from V and 4 bases from J, the gap between germline ends came to 15 bases. Germline V gene sequence: CDR1 DFQATT, CDR2 SNEGSKA (reference sequence). The CDR3 DNA sequence: TGCAGTGCCAAGCCCCAGGGAATCACTGAAGCTTTCTTT. Its protein is CSAKPQGITEAFF.

In this sample, this clonotype turned up many times. DNA of the CDR3: TGCGCCAGCAGCTTGGATGGACAGGGCTATGGCTACACCTTC. It encodes CASSLDGQGYGYTF. The chain employs TRBV5-1 and TRBJ1-2, with 8 bases aligning to TRBD1. The CDR3 is 14 amino acids. V was clipped by 0 bases and J by 4 bases; unmatched bases: 2. Germline V CDR1 and CDR2: SGHRS, YFSETQ.

This clonotype has ten or more counts. The CDR3 loop reads CSVDLSGANVLTF. Written as DNA, the CDR3 is TGCAGCGTTGACCTCTCTGGGGCCAACGTCCTGACTTTC. The rearrangement uses TRBV29-1 and TRBJ2-6; D gene uncertain. Trimming took 3 bases from V and 0 from J, leaving 3 bases between them. This CDR3 has 13 residues. The germline gives CDR1 SQVTM, CDR2 ANQGSEA.

This clonotype has a count of ten or more. V and J are TRBV29-1 and TRBJ2-7; D not resolved. Trimming pared 6 bases from V and 5 bases from J, leaving 11 bases between. The CDR3 consists of 11 residues. Germline values: CDR1 SQVTM, CDR2 ANQGSEA. CDR3 sequence: CSVRDTHEQYF. For the CDR3, the DNA is TGCAGCGTGCGTGACACCCACGAGCAGTACTTC.